Below, 15 T cell receptor beta chains from the same sample are listed, as sequenced in a study of spatial heterogeneity in lung cancer. Each CDR3 protein is one row after TCRdb ran MiXCR on the 5' RACE reads. The sample contains 80,000 to 95,000 distinct CDR3 sequences, around 8.6% of which appear only once. The sample's time point: sample taken at primary tumor resection. From tumor, nontumor lung or frozen PBMC, whole RNA was taken unsorted for sequencing. This material consisted of PBMCs, taken at surgery. Every receptor here comes from a male donor with early-stage non-small cell lung cancer.

This clonotype was detected a few times. The chain employs TRBV7-2 and TRBJ2-1, with 9 bases lining up with TRBD2. The CDR3 loop spans 16 amino acids. The V segment lost 5 bases and the J segment 10 bases; nucleotides outside the gene matches: 15. From germline, CDR1 is SGHTA and CDR2 FQGNSA. CDR3 DNA sequence: TGTGCCAGCAGCCGTCGACTAGCGGCTACAATGGGAGAGCAGTTCTTC. Its protein product is CASSRRLAATMGEQFF.

This chain uses TRBV20-1 with TRBJ2-7, with TRBD1 identical over 9 bases. The germline CDR1 and CDR2 sequences are DFQATT and SNEGSKA (reference sequence). The length of the CDR3 is 13 residues. Germline trimming cut 4 bases from V and 4 bases from J; bases unmatched to any gene: 5. CDR3 DNA sequence: TGCAGTGCTACCGGGACAGGGAGGTACGAGCAGTACTTC. Translation gives CSATGTGRYEQYF.

V gene TRBV4-3 combines with J gene TRBJ2-7; TRBD1 aligns across 7 bases. Trimming took 1 base from V and 2 from J; bases not matched to a gene: 8. CDR3 length: 16 amino acids. The germline gives CDR1 LGHNA, CDR2 YSLEER. CDR3 DNA sequence: TGCGCCAGCAGCCAAGTGGCTGCGCAGGGGGCCTACGAGCAGTACTTC. Its protein product is CASSQVAAQGAYEQYF.

This clonotype was seen a few times. V usage is TRBV7-8 and J usage is TRBJ2-5, with D tentatively TRBD2 (6 bases). The ends were cut back, 5 bases at V and 6 bases at J, with 19 bases in the middle. This CDR3 has 15 amino acids. Germline V CDR1 and CDR2: SGHVS, FQNEAQ. The CDR3 DNA reads as TGTGCCAGCAGCCCCCAGGTTGGAGGGGCCAAGACCCAGTACTTC. This translates into CASSPQVGGAKTQYF.

This chain joins TRBV7-2 and TRBJ2-5; TRBD1 might be the D (7 bases). Germline V gene data show CDR1 as SGHTA and CDR2 as FQGNSA. The CDR3 length is 15 residues. With 5 bases removed from V and 5 bases from J, the gap between germline ends came to 18 bases. The CDR3 nucleotides are TGTGCCAGCAGCCGAGGAAATTCAGGGGGGGAGACCCAGTACTTC. As protein: CASSRGNSGGETQYF.

The chain links TRBV28 to TRBJ1-2, with TRBD1 matching over 7 bases. The CDR3 sequence is 14 residues long. Germline V gives CDR1 MDHEN, CDR2 SYDVKM. V lost 5 bases to trimming and J lost 4 bases; unmatched junction nucleotides: 7. The CDR3 DNA sequence: TGTGCCAGCAGTCCCCCGACAGGGCCCTATGGCTACACCTTC. It encodes CASSPPTGPYGYTF.

This clonotype came up a few times. The rearrangement joins TRBV2 to TRBJ2-1; D is possibly TRBD2 (5 bases). The CDR3 extends over 16 amino acids. The ends were cut back, 3 bases at V and 3 bases at J, with 15 bases in the middle. The V gene's germline CDR1 is SNHLY and CDR2 FYNNEI. This chain's CDR3 is CASSEEGLPYYNEQFF. The CDR3 DNA is TGTGCCAGCAGTGAGGAAGGACTCCCCTACTACAATGAGCAGTTCTTC.

This clonotype has a count of ten or more. The rearrangement links TRBV25-1 to TRBJ2-7, with 9 bases that match TRBD1. CDR3 size: 13 residues. V lost 8 bases to trimming and J lost 7 bases; unmatched junction nucleotides: 9. Per germline, CDR1 MGHDK and CDR2 SYGVNS. The CDR3 loop reads CASCGTGSREQYF. CDR3 bases: TGTGCCAGCTGCGGGACAGGGTCTAGAGAGCAGTACTTC.

The CDR3 reads CASSRGPTNEKLFF. The CDR3 DNA is TGTGCCAGCAGTAGGGGGCCGACTAATGAAAAACTGTTTTTT. The V call is TRBV6-5, the J call TRBJ1-4; 7 nucleotides match TRBD1. The ends lost 5 bases at V and 2 bases at J; junction bases unmatched: 2. From germline, CDR1 is MNHEY and CDR2 SVGAGI. The CDR3 spans 14 residues.

In this sample, this clonotype turned up many times. CDR3 sequence: CASREPVDEQFF. DNA for the CDR3: TGTGCCAGCAGGGAGCCTGTGGATGAGCAGTTCTTC. V and J are TRBV7-2 and TRBJ2-1; unclear D gene. The CDR3 contains 12 residues. V shed 6 bases and J shed 8 bases, with 11 bases lying between them. Germline assignment: CDR1 SGHTA and CDR2 FQGNSA.

The chain employs TRBV9 and TRBJ2-7; a weak D match, TRBD2 (6 bases). This CDR3 is 15 amino acids long. V lost 4 bases, J lost 2 bases, and 16 bases lay in between. Germline V gives CDR1 SGDLS, CDR2 YYNGEE. This CDR3 reads CASSTGGAITYEQYF. The CDR3 DNA sequence: TGTGCCAGCAGCACCGGCGGGGCCATTACCTACGAGCAGTACTTC.

This clonotype was recorded at least ten times. The chain recombines TRBV4-1 with TRBJ1-2; tentatively, D is TRBD1 (5 bases). CDR3 length: 16 amino acids. The germline V and J ends were trimmed by 4 bases and 3 bases, with 18 bases remaining between them. Germline CDR1 and CDR2: MGHRA and YSYEKL. The CDR3 loop reads CASSLEPGLGDYGYTF. The CDR3 DNA sequence: TGCGCCAGCAGCCTAGAGCCAGGGCTGGGGGACTATGGCTACACCTTC.

As for this clonotype: The junction departs from the called germline gene at one end, perhaps through a read error. The V call is TRBV5-1, the J call TRBJ2-3, with D uncertain. Germline-derived CDR1 and CDR2 are SGHRS and YFSETQ. The CDR3 has 14 residues. The CDR3 protein is CASSSTSPTDAQYF. CDR3 coding DNA: TGCGCCAGCAGCTCGACATCCCCCACAGATGCGCAGTATTTT.

V is TRBV6-1 and J is TRBJ2-5, with D tentatively TRBD1 or TRBD2 (5 bases each). The CDR3 has 14 amino acids. V gave up 10 bases and J gave up 5 bases, with 20 bases separating them. Germline V gene data show CDR1 as MNHNS and CDR2 as SASEGT. Here the CDR3 reads CANSAGTPGETQYF. CDR3 coding DNA: TGTGCCAACAGCGCCGGGACCCCCGGGGAGACCCAGTACTTC.

In this sample, this clonotype turned up many times. This chain connects TRBV11-2 to TRBJ2-4, with D possibly matching TRBD2 (6 bases). The CDR3 is 15 amino acids. Trimming pared 0 bases from V and 4 bases from J, leaving 10 bases between. Germline CDR1 reads SGHAT; CDR2 reads FQNNGV. Here the CDR3 reads CASSLDLGGKNIQYF. CDR3 nucleotide sequence: TGTGCCAGCAGCTTAGACCTCGGAGGGAAAAACATTCAGTACTTC.